These 19 T cell receptor beta chains share one sample of origin, sequenced in a study of cytotoxic CD8 clonotypes in ibrutinib-treated CLL. Only in-frame clones appear in the TCRdb table, and some are missing; sequencing was by immunoSEQ multiplex PCR. The sample consists of approximately 23,000 clones, around 72% of them appearing once. The specimen was PBMCs, collected before ibrutinib treatment. All receptors come from a human donor with chronic lymphocytic leukemia.

The rearrangement uses TRBV5-1 and TRBJ2-1; 9 nucleotides agree with TRBD2. Germline CDR1 is SGHRS and CDR2 is YFSETQ. There are 17 residues in the CDR3. The V segment lost 1 base and the J segment 1 base; nucleotides outside the gene matches: 6. The CDR3 coding sequence is TGCGCCAGCAGCTTGCAAGCGGGGGGCGGGTCCTACAATGAGCAGTTCTTC. Its translation: CASSLQAGGGSYNEQFF.

V gene TRBV30 combines with J gene TRBJ1-2; weak D call: TRBD1 (5 bases). The V end was cut by 4 bases, the J end by 4 bases, with 10 bases between. CDR1 is GTSNPN, CDR2 SVGIG, per germline (reference sequence). CDR3 length equals 12 residues. As DNA, the CDR3 is TGTGCCTGGACGCGGGGGGGCTATGGCTACACCTTC. Its protein product is CAWTRGGYGYTF. Supplemented by reference TRBV30 and TRBJ1-2, the full variable domain reads SQTIHQWPATLVQPVGSPLSLECTVEGTSNPNLYWYRQAAGRGLQLLFYSVGIGQISSEVPQNLSASRPQDRQFILSSKKLLLSDSGFYLCAWTRGGYGYTFGSGTRLTVV.

The chain couples TRBV19 to TRBJ2-6; D is ambiguous. The CDR3 contains 12 residues. Trimming stripped 7 bases from V and 4 bases from J, with 5 bases between. Germline CDR1 reads LNHDA; CDR2 reads SQIVND (reference sequence). The CDR3 DNA is TGTGCCAGTACGTGGGGGGCCAACGTCCTGACTTTC. As protein: CASTWGANVLTF. The whole variable domain, filled in from reference TRBV19 and TRBJ2-6, reads DGGITQSPKYLFRKEGQNVTLSCEQNLNHDAMYWYRQDPGQGLRLIYYSQIVNDFQKGDIAEGYSVSREKKESFPLTVTSAQKNPTAFYLCASTWGANVLTFGAGSRLTVL.

J is TRBJ1-4 and V is TRBV2; D is uncertain. Trimming took 2 bases from V and 8 from J, leaving 15 bases between them. The CDR3 has 15 residues. Germline CDR1 and CDR2: SNHLY and FYNNEI. The CDR3 DNA is TGTGCCAGCAGTGAACGGTACCCCCGGAGGGAAAAACTGTTTTTT. Translating it yields CASSERYPRREKLFF.

This clone occurred once. This chain connects TRBV15 to TRBJ2-2; perhaps TRBD2 as D (5 bases). The CDR3 covers 13 residues. V lost 4 bases to trimming and J lost 6 bases, with 9 bases between them. Germline V gene lookup returns CDR1 LNHNV and CDR2 YYDKDF (reference sequence). The CDR3 is CATSTGRAGELFF. Here the CDR3 DNA reads TGTGCCACCAGCACCGGGCGGGCCGGGGAGCTGTTTTTT.

This clone was detected only a few times. This chain joins TRBV19 and TRBJ2-2; TRBD1 or TRBD2 may be the D gene (5 bases each). Germline V gives CDR1 LNHDA, CDR2 SQIVND (reference sequence). This CDR3 is built from 14 residues. With 4 bases removed from V and 7 bases from J, the gap between germline ends came to 13 bases. The CDR3 protein is CASSREGTVGELFF. The CDR3 DNA follows: TGTGCCAGTAGTAGGGAAGGGACGGTCGGGGAGCTGTTTTTT.

This clone ranks as medium-sized. In the same sample, other DNA sequences code for this CDR3. The V gene is TRBV19, the J gene TRBJ1-1; 11 positions agree with TRBD1. Trimming cost V 4 bases and J 1 base; bases outside gene matches: 11. The CDR3 spans 18 residues. Germline V gene data show CDR1 as LNHDA and CDR2 as SQIVND (reference sequence). The CDR3 loop reads CASSTRDRGYSTNTEAFF. The DNA for the CDR3 is TGTGCCAGTAGTACGAGGGACAGGGGGTACTCGACGAACACTGAAGCTTTCTTT.

The chain employs TRBV21-1 and TRBJ2-1; the tabulated D call, TRBD2, remains unverified against the DNA. TRBV21-1 is a pseudogene segment. This CDR3 comprises 13 residues. CDR3 coding DNA: TGTGCCAGACCTCGTACTAGCGGGGATGAGCAGTTCTTC. Its protein product is CARPRTSGDEQFF.

This clone has only a few counts. This rearrangement joins TRBV19 to TRBJ1-3; D gene unclear. Trimming cost V 2 bases and J 1 base, with 9 bases left between them. Germline V gene lookup returns CDR1 LNHDA and CDR2 SQIVND (reference sequence). This CDR3 contains 15 residues. CDR3 loop: CASSITRGSGNTIYF. In DNA form, the CDR3 reads TGTGCCAGTAGTATAACACGGGGATCTGGAAACACCATATATTTT.

V usage is TRBV15 and J usage is TRBJ2-1, with a tentative D call TRBD2 (6 bases). This CDR3 has 15 residues. Germline V lookup: CDR1 LNHNV, CDR2 YYDKDF (reference sequence). V was pared by 0 bases and J by 5 bases, with 11 bases between. CDR3 protein: CATSREGAGNNEQFF. The CDR3 DNA reads TGTGCCACCAGCAGAGAAGGGGCGGGAAACAATGAGCAGTTCTTC.

The chain combines TRBV7-8 with TRBJ1-6; D is unclear. Germline assignment: CDR1 SGHVS and CDR2 FQNEAQ. The CDR3 has 12 amino acids. V lost 10 bases to trimming and J lost 9 bases, with 13 bases between them. The CDR3 sequence: CATSHWGSPLHF. The CDR3 DNA reads TGTGCCACCTCCCACTGGGGTTCACCCCTCCACTTT.

This chain uses TRBV27 with TRBJ2-5, with 10 bases matching TRBD1. Germline lookup yields CDR1 MNHEY and CDR2 SMNVEV (reference sequence). The CDR3 is 17 amino acids. Trimming at V came to 6 bases and at J to 1 base, leaving 11 bases not matched to a gene. CDR3 DNA sequence: TGTGCCAGCAGAATGGGACAGGGGTCCTTCTCCCAAGAGACCCAGTACTTC. The encoded protein is CASRMGQGSFSQETQYF.

The V call is TRBV28, the J call TRBJ2-7, with D tentatively TRBD2 (6 bases). CDR1 is MDHEN and CDR2 is SYDVKM in the germline V gene. V was trimmed by 11 bases and J by 6 bases, leaving 23 bases between them. The CDR3 loop spans 14 amino acids. Here the CDR3 DNA reads TGTGCCGGAAGACGGCGGGACGGAGGTCGCGAGCAGTACTTC. This gives the protein CAGRRRDGGREQYF.

The chain recombines TRBV4-1 with TRBJ1-6, with no clear D. CDR3 length: 14 residues. Germline lookup yields CDR1 MGHRA and CDR2 YSYEKL. V was pared by 1 base and J by 5 bases, with 6 bases between. Here the CDR3 reads CASSQVLHNSPLHF. CDR3 DNA: TGCGCCAGCAGCCAAGTTTTGCATAATTCACCCCTCCACTTT.

The chain employs TRBV5-6 and TRBJ2-5; a weak D match, TRBD2 (6 bases). The length of the CDR3 is 13 residues. Germline V gene lookup returns CDR1 SGHDT and CDR2 YYEEEE. V lost 2 bases to trimming and J lost 5 bases, with 10 bases between them. The CDR3 nucleotides are TGTGCCAGCAGCTTCGGGGGTCGGGAGACCCAGTACTTC. Encoded protein: CASSFGGRETQYF.

The chain is built from TRBV7-3 and TRBJ2-1; 9 bases match TRBD2. CDR3 length equals 17 residues. Germline trimming cut 5 bases from V and 2 bases from J; bases unmatched to any gene: 10. In germline, CDR1 is SGHTA, CDR2 FQGTGA. The CDR3 reads CASSRPRTSVTYNEQFF. The CDR3 DNA is TGTGCCAGCAGCAGACCCCGGACTAGCGTCACCTACAATGAGCAGTTCTTC.

The chain combines TRBV4-2 with TRBJ1-2, with D uncertain. V lost 0 bases to trimming and J lost 0 bases, with 8 bases between them. CDR1 LGHNA and CDR2 YNFKEQ come from the germline V gene. The CDR3 loop spans 15 amino acids. This chain's CDR3 is CASSQEVGTNYGYTF. The CDR3 DNA reads TGTGCCAGCAGCCAAGAAGTGGGGACTAACTATGGCTACACCTTC.

The gene calls are TRBV6-5 and TRBJ2-3, with D unresolved. The germline V gene has CDR1 MNHEY and CDR2 SVGAGI. This CDR3 comprises 14 residues. The ends were cut back, 4 bases at V and 0 bases at J, with 8 bases in the middle. CDR3 DNA: TGTGCCAGCAGTTGGGCAGATAGCACAGATACGCAGTATTTT. It translates to CASSWADSTDTQYF.

The chain carries TRBV5-1 and TRBJ2-5, with 7 bases aligning to TRBD2. In germline, CDR1 is SGHRS, CDR2 YFSETQ. There are 17 residues in the CDR3. The V gene end was trimmed by 0 bases and the J gene end by 1 base; junction bases not matched to a gene: 9. The CDR3 is CASSLDYPGGIQETQYF. CDR3 sequence (DNA): TGCGCCAGCAGCTTGGATTACCCGGGGGGTATCCAAGAGACCCAGTACTTC.